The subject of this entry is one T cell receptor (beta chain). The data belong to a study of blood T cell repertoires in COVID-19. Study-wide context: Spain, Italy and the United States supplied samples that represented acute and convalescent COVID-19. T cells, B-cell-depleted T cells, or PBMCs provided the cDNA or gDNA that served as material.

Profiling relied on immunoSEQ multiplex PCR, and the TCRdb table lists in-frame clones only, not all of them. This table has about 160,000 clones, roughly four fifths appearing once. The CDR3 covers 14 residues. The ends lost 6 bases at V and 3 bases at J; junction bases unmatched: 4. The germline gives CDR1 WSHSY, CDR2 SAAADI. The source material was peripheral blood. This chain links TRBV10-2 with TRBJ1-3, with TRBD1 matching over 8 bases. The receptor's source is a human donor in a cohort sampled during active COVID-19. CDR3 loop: CASSRGLDGNTIYF. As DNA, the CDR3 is TGCGCCAGCAGCAGGGGGCTGGATGGAAACACCATATATTTT.